The 5 T cell receptor beta chains below all came from one sample that was sequenced in a study of shared clonotypes between healthy human individuals. Profiled with immunoSEQ multiplex PCR; TCRdb holds only in-frame clones, not every one. In the table there are 150,000 to 200,000 clones, approximately 95% of which are singletons. The sequencing sample was made of naive CD4+ T cells sorted from blood. The subset here: CD45RA+ positively selected. The receptors here all came from a woman under 40 in good health.

J is TRBJ2-2 and V is TRBV21-1; the tabulated D call, TRBD1, remains unverified against the DNA. TRBV21-1 is recorded as a pseudogene. This CDR3 region has 16 residues. CDR3 DNA: TGTGCCAGCAGCATCCGAGGGGGCACTTGCACCGGGGAGCTGTTTTTT. It specifies CASSIRGGTCTGELFF.

The chain employs TRBV4-1 and TRBJ2-3, with D possibly being TRBD1 or TRBD2 (5 bases each). The germline V gene encodes CDR1 MGHRA and CDR2 YSYEKL. V was pared by 4 bases and J by 4 bases, with 12 bases between. The CDR3 length is 14 residues. CDR3 residues: CASSPWDLPDTQYF. The CDR3 nucleotides read TGCGCCAGCAGCCCATGGGACCTCCCAGATACGCAGTATTTT.

V gene TRBV28 combines with J gene TRBJ2-5; tentatively, D is TRBD2 (6 bases). Germline V CDR1 and CDR2: MDHEN, SYDVKM. Trimming cost V 6 bases and J 2 bases, with 13 bases left between them. The CDR3 totals 14 residues. The CDR3 DNA is TGTGCCAGCAGGGAGGGACTCCTTCAAGAGACCCAGTACTTC. Protein: CASREGLLQETQYF.

The chain employs TRBV11-2 and TRBJ2-2; the match to TRBD2 covers 8 bases. Trimming removed 5 bases from V and 1 base from J; junction bases left unmatched: 15. Germline lookup yields CDR1 SGHAT and CDR2 FQNNGV. The CDR3 is 19 residues long. CDR3 protein: CASSPDRTGRAGNTGELFF. The DNA of the CDR3 is TGTGCCAGCAGCCCTGACCGTACCGGGAGGGCGGGGAACACCGGGGAGCTGTTTTTT.

The V call is TRBV15, the J call TRBJ2-5; 9 bases map to TRBD2. Near its end, the DNA agrees better with TRBJ2-7, so the J call may be wrong. Germline CDR1 reads LNHNV; CDR2 reads YYDKDF (reference sequence). This CDR3 comprises 17 residues. The CDR3 bases are TGTGCCACCAGCAGAGATCTTCGAATAGCGGGGGTCTACGAGCAGTACTTC. Translation: CATSRDLRIAGVYEQYF.